This note documents a single T cell receptor beta chain sequence. Its antigen remains unidentified. The data were taken from a study of response to subunit inactivated influenza vaccine. Study-level findings and limits: Authors suggested each seasonal flu vaccination may recruit only limited numbers of new T cells.

The CDR3 runs to 13 residues. Deletions cut 6 bases from V and 1 base from J, with 9 bases between. Germline CDR1 and CDR2: LNHNV and YYDKDF (reference sequence). TCRdb reprocessed the RT-PCR reads with MiXCR, giving one entry per CDR3 protein. The sample contains approximately 730,000 distinct CDR3 sequences, 14% of which appear only once. The sample consisted of PBMCs from blood, taken less than 15 days before vaccination. The chain joins TRBV15 to TRBJ1-1, with D uncertain. This receptor was taken from a middle-aged man who received an inactivated influenza vaccine. In nucleotides, the CDR3 is TGTGCCACCAGAGGAACGGGGAACACTGAAGCTTTCTTT. It encodes CATRGTGNTEAFF. Complete variable domain (other parts from reference TRBV15 and TRBJ1-1): DAMVIQNPRYQVTQFGKPVTLSCSQTLNHNVMYWYQQKSSQAPKLLFHYYDKDFNNEADTPDNFQSRRPNTSFCFLDIRSPGLGDTAMYLCATRGTGNTEAFFGQGTRLTVV.